A selection of T cell receptor beta chains follows, all from one sample in a study of blood T cells in healthy people across ages. MiXCR, run by TCRdb on the 5' RACE reads, gives a single entry per CDR3 protein. Here the sample spans about 1.6 million distinct CDR3 sequences, roughly 30% being singletons. Sequenced: blood. Every receptor here comes from a woman aged 25 to 39 in good health. Each CDR3 is given with its conserved first and last residue. Each record gives: D gene, V gene, clone size, J gene, CDR3 DNA, CDR3 protein. The D gene is left open where the match is weak. Clone size is not always given. Where it is, it says once, few, many or a class for expanded clones.

NA	TRBV20-1	few	TRBJ1-5	TGCAGTGCTAGAGACGGGGTGTGGAAAATTACGGGCAATCAGCCCCAGCATTTT	CSARDGVWKITGNQPQHF
NA	TRBV4-1	NA	TRBJ1-2	TGCGCCAGCAGCCAAGAAAACAGAGAAAACTACACCTTC	CASSQENRENYTF
TRBD1	TRBV5-1	NA	TRBJ2-5	TGTGCCAGCAGCTCTGGGACAGGGAGTTCAGAGACCCAGTACTTC	CASSSGTGSSETQYF
NA	TRBV4-1	few	TRBJ2-1	TGCGCCAGCAGCCAAGAGGCCCCAGCCAGCTCCTACAATGAGCAGTTCTTC	CASSQEAPASSYNEQFF
TRBD2	TRBV10-3	NA	TRBJ2-1	TGTGCCATCAGTGCTACTAGCGGGTACAATGAGCAGTTCTTC	CAISATSGYNEQFF
NA	TRBV10-3	NA	TRBJ2-3	TGTGCCATCAGAGCGGACGCGGGCACAGATACGCAGTATTTT	CAIRADAGTDTQYF
NA	TRBV12-3/TRBV12-4	few	TRBJ2-2	TGTGCCAGCAGTCCCAGAGGCCCCACGGCCGGGGAGCTGTTTTTT	CASSPRGPTAGELFF
TRBD1	TRBV18	NA	TRBJ1-1	TGTGCCAGCTCACCACGGACAGGGAGGTGGAACACTGAAGCTTTCTTT	CASSPRTGRWNTEAFF
NA	TRBV9	many	TRBJ2-7	TGTGCCAGCAGCCCAACGGGCAGCTCCTACGAGCAGTACTTC	CASSPTGSSYEQYF
NA	TRBV6-2/TRBV6-3	NA	TRBJ2-7	TGTACCAGCAGTTACCCCGGTTACGAGCAGTACTTC	CTSSYPGYEQYF
NA	TRBV5-1	NA	TRBJ2-1	TGCGCCAGCAGCTTGTACAGGTACGATCATGAGCAGTTCTTC	CASSLYRYDHEQFF
NA	TRBV6-2/TRBV6-3	many	TRBJ1-6	TGTGCCAGCAGCACCGCAACCAGGAACTCACCCCTCCACTTT	CASSTATRNSPLHF
TRBD2	TRBV11-2	NA	TRBJ2-1	TGTGCCTGCAGCCAAAGCAGACTAGCGGGAGAGAATGAGCAGTTCTTC	CACSQSRLAGENEQFF
TRBD2	TRBV6-6	few	TRBJ2-7	TGTGCCAGCAGCTTCCTCAAAGCGGGGGTGCTTAGGGAGCAGTACTTC	CASSFLKAGVLREQYF
NA	TRBV12-3/TRBV12-4	few	TRBJ1-1	TGTGCCAGCAGTTTGTCCCTGGTCGGAGCTTTCTTT	CASSLSLVGAFF
NA	TRBV20-1	NA	TRBJ1-2	TGCGGTTGGTTATCTCATGGCTACACCTTC	CGWLSHGYTF
TRBD2	TRBV10-2	NA	TRBJ2-1	TGCGCCAGCAGTGATAGGCTAGCGGTCAATGAGCAGTTCTTC	CASSDRLAVNEQFF
TRBD2	TRBV7-2	NA	TRBJ2-5	TGTGCCGGCAGCGACTGGGGACTAGTCAGTGAGACCCAGTACTTC	CAGSDWGLVSETQYF
NA	TRBV5-1	NA	TRBJ2-1	TGCGCCAGCAGCCCGACTAGGGGCGAGGTCGAGCAGTTCTTC	CASSPTRGEVEQFF
NA	TRBV6-6	NA	TRBJ2-5	TGTGCCAGCAGTTACACGGGACTGCAGAAAGAGACCCAGTACTTC	CASSYTGLQKETQYF
TRBD2	TRBV20-1	NA	TRBJ2-3	TGCAGTGCTAGCCCGGGACTAGCAGCAAGGGGAGATACGCAGTATTTT	CSASPGLAARGDTQYF
NA	TRBV20-1	many	TRBJ2-7	TGCAGTGCTAGCGTTCCTTCCTACGAGCAGTACTTC	CSASVPSYEQYF
TRBD1	TRBV20-1	many	TRBJ2-3	TGCAGTGCTAGCGGGGACAGGGGGCGCCCAGATACGCAGTATTTT	CSASGDRGRPDTQYF
TRBD1	TRBV6-2/TRBV6-3	NA	TRBJ2-7	TGTGCCAGCAGTTACTGGGGGCAGGGGGACTACGAGCAGTACTTC	CASSYWGQGDYEQYF
NA	TRBV7-2	few	TRBJ2-1	TGTGCCAGCAGCTTACTAGCGAGCCCCTACAATGAGCAGTTCTTC	CASSLLASPYNEQFF
TRBD1	TRBV15	NA	TRBJ1-6	TGTGCCACCAGCAGAGACCCCCGAGGGACAGATAATTCACCCCTCCACTTT	CATSRDPRGTDNSPLHF
NA	TRBV7-3	few	TRBJ2-1	TGTGCCAGCAGCTTAAAGGCTGGTAATGAGCAGTTCTTC	CASSLKAGNEQFF
NA	TRBV20-1	NA	TRBJ2-3	TGCAGTGCTGTAGGACCGCCAGATACGCAGTATTTT	CSAVGPPDTQYF
NA	TRBV5-1	NA	TRBJ2-5	TGCGCCAGCAGTTTATGGATACAAGAGACCCAGTACTTC	CASSLWIQETQYF
NA	TRBV6-1	few	TRBJ2-7	TGTGCCAGCAGTAGGCTTAGCGGCTACGAGCAGTACTTC	CASSRLSGYEQYF
NA	TRBV4-1	few	TRBJ2-5	TGCGCCAGCAGCCCTGGGACTCTTAGAACCCAAGAGACCCAGTACTTC	CASSPGTLRTQETQYF
NA	TRBV29-1	NA	TRBJ2-1	TGCAGCGTGGGCTCGCTAAGATGGTACAATGAGCAGTTCTTC	CSVGSLRWYNEQFF
TRBD2	TRBV5-1	NA	TRBJ2-5	TGCGCCAGCAGCTTTGGTAGCGGGGGGCGAGAGACCCAGTACTTC	CASSFGSGGRETQYF